The entry below gives a single TCR beta chain sequence along with its context. The clone's antigen remains unknown. The record has no base qualities; no much larger clone is one base away. Patients with autoimmune disease history or receiving systemic immunosuppression were excluded from the trial. Peripheral blood for TCR sequencing was drawn from every dose cohort at baseline, at cycle 4 day 1 and at cycle 7 day 1. The samples were drawn from a first-in-human, open-label, multicenter phase I dose-escalation trial of ivuxolimab. Adults with locally advanced or metastatic melanoma, renal cell, hepatocellular, or head and neck squamous cell carcinoma were enrolled in the trial. Before TCR sequencing, CD4+ T cells and CD8+ T cells from peripheral blood were sorted into separate populations. The sample originates from a study of OX40 agonist ivuxolimab in advanced cancers. For the wider study: Ivuxolimab was an agonistic, fully human IgG2 monoclonal antibody directed against OX40 (CD134), a costimulatory receptor. Intravenous ivuxolimab was administered to patients every 2 weeks at six dose levels: 0.01, 0.1, 0.3, 1.5, 3 and 10 mg/kg. Of the roughly 51 patients in dose escalation, about 20 had hepatocellular carcinoma, about 15 had melanoma, 9 had renal cell carcinoma and 9 had head and neck cancer. A male proportion of around 83% and a mean age of approximately 60 years, ranging from roughly 23 to 85, were recorded for the dose-escalation cohort. Prior anti-PD-1, anti-PD-L1 or anti-CTLA-4 therapy was permitted, and checkpoint inhibitors had been received by around 39% of dose-escalation patients. Partial responses occurred in three dose-escalation patients, of whom one had hepatocellular carcinoma and two had cutaneous melanoma. Peripheral TCRbeta sequencing was intended to test whether TCR sequence diversity was altered and clonal T-cell expansion was caused by ivuxolimab. The monotherapy dose-escalation portion (N ≈ 52 patients) of the phase I ivuxolimab trial is reported in the paper.

V is pared back by 5 bases and J by 8 bases, with 16 bases lying between the germline termini. From the germline V gene, CDR1 is SNHLY and CDR2 is FYNNEI. From the cysteine up to the phenylalanine, the CDR3 has a length of 14 residues. The DNA shown is the 42-base CDR3, in frame from base 1. The paper as a whole reports these results and caveats: Low levels of normalized T-cell clonal expansion were also seen in some nonresponding patients. In partial responders in the 0.1-3.0 mg/kg groups, normalized peripheral clonal expansion was found to be among the lowest, especially among CD8+ T cells. After ivuxolimab, expanded clones were on average more numerous among CD8+ T cells than among CD4+ T cells. Clonal expansion of both CD4+ and CD8+ blood T cells was observed from baseline to week 6 at doses 0.1 to 3.0 mg/kg. The antigen specificity of the peripheral T cells that underwent clonal expansion was not determined.

Genomic DNA was extracted from sorted cells for sequencing of the TCRbeta CDR3 region. TCRbeta CDR3 regions were sequenced using the immunoSEQ Assay. Not all clones reach the TCRdb copy of this immuneACCESS table, which keeps in-frame sequences only. Checked studies attribute under half of the gap to unresolved V genes and leave the rest unexplained. A total of 70,000 to 85,000 clones appear in this sample, over 90% of them only once. 0.55% to 0.7% of the sample belongs to the ten largest clones. The sample here was CD4+ or CD8+ T cells sorted from blood, taken in a trial of the OX40 agonist ivuxolimab. This sequence originates from an adult with an advanced solid tumor such as melanoma, head and neck, liver or kidney cancer. The sequence joins TRBV2 to TRBJ2-1; the D gene identity is not certain. The CDR3: CASSSLTRNDEQFF. The DNA sequence is given as TGTGCCAGCAGTTCCCTGACCCGGAATGATGAGCAGTTCTTC.